The table lists the clone carrying this T cell receptor (beta chain) with many counts. Antigen: not known. Certain patients, namely those with other autoimmune diseases, uncontrolled infections, pregnancy or lactation, were excluded. These data belong to a study of Graves' ophthalmopathy and Graves' hyperthyroidism. Across the study: Peripheral blood was gathered at first diagnosis, ahead of any treatment whatsoever. Study findings and constraints: In blood, most expanded thyroid clonotypes above 0.001 frequency were also detected.

Germline assignment: CDR1 MNHEY and CDR2 SVGEGT. CDR3 length: 17 amino acids. V was shortened by 0 bases and J by 4 bases, with 18 bases between the two germline ends. The sequenced template was RNA, covering the TCR beta CDR3 region. A first-round RT-PCR used HTBI primers, followed by a second-round multiplex PCR. Each CDR3 protein is one row after TCRdb ran MiXCR on the multiplex PCR reads. The sample yields about 380,000 distinct CDR3 sequences, 15% seen once. Material for sequencing was peripheral blood. The sequence derives from a woman under 30 with stable Graves' hyperthyroidism. The J gene is TRBJ1-1, the V gene TRBV6-2 or TRBV6-3; possible D gene TRBD1, 6 bases. Here the CDR3 reads CASSYSRVRGEGTEAFF. CDR3 bases: TGTGCCAGCAGTTACTCGAGGGTCAGGGGAGAGGGCACTGAAGCTTTCTTT.